Sequencing of this T cell receptor (beta chain) was carried out in a study of control samples from healthy donors and cancer patients. Germline V gives CDR1 MDHEN, CDR2 SYDVKM. V dropped 5 bases and J dropped 0 bases, with 10 bases sitting between them. This CDR3 has 14 residues. Libraries were prepared by immunoSEQ multiplex PCR; TCRdb keeps only in-frame clonotypes and omits some of them. The sample contains some 120,000 clones, 90% of which appear only once. The sequencing input was blood. The rearrangement joins TRBV28 to TRBJ1-2; D is undetermined. This TCR came from a man between 18 and 35 years old in good health. The CDR3 nucleotides read TGTGCCAGCAGTCCTGACGGAGCTAACTATGGCTACACCTTC. Protein product: CASSPDGANYGYTF.